Below, 21 T cell receptor beta chains from the same sample are listed, as sequenced in a study of blood T cell repertoires in COVID-19. Using immunoSEQ multiplex PCR, the repertoire was profiled, and TCRdb retains in-frame clones only, with some absent. In the table there are approximately 52,000 clones, around 90% of which are singletons. The sequencing input was peripheral blood. All receptors come from a man aged 50 or older with acute or convalescent COVID-19.

The chain joins TRBV20-1 to TRBJ2-4; possible D gene TRBD2, 6 bases. The germline gives CDR1 DFQATT, CDR2 SNEGSKA (reference sequence). The CDR3 contains 15 residues. The V end was cut by 3 bases, the J end by 8 bases, with 20 bases between. This chain's CDR3 is CSASQSLGGLDIQYF. CDR3 coding DNA: TGCAGTGCTAGTCAATCTCTTGGGGGACTGGACATTCAGTACTTC.

This chain uses TRBV11-2 with TRBJ2-7; possible D gene TRBD1, 6 bases. Trimming shortened V by 4 bases and J by 0 bases, and 13 bases separated the two germline ends. The CDR3 has 15 amino acids. Germline V gives CDR1 SGHAT, CDR2 FQNNGV. The CDR3 nucleotides read TGTGCCAGCAGCTCTGACAGGACTCTCTCCTACGAGCAGTACTTC. This gives the protein CASSSDRTLSYEQYF.

The V gene is TRBV7-9, the J gene TRBJ1-2; TRBD1 matches at 11 bases. CDR3 size: 17 residues. Per the germline V gene, CDR1 is SEHNR and CDR2 is FQNEAQ (reference sequence). With V trimmed by 5 bases and J by 0 bases, 8 bases remained unmatched. CDR3 region: CASSTIPGQGANYGYTF. The DNA of the CDR3 is TGTGCCAGCAGCACCATCCCGGGACAGGGGGCTAACTATGGCTACACCTTC.

The chain combines TRBV9 with TRBJ1-2, with D possibly being TRBD1 (5 bases). The CDR3 is 16 amino acids. CDR1 SGDLS and CDR2 YYNGEE come from the germline V gene. V shed 0 bases and J shed 2 bases, with 14 bases lying between them. The CDR3 coding sequence is TGTGCCAGCAGCGTAGGGCAGGGTGCCGTGAACTATGGCTACACCTTC. Translating gives CASSVGQGAVNYGYTF.

The chain couples TRBV5-1 to TRBJ1-2; D ambiguous. The CDR3 has 15 residues. Germline V gene data show CDR1 as SGHRS and CDR2 as YFSETQ. Deletions cut 0 bases from V and 4 bases from J, with 13 bases between. The CDR3 DNA sequence: TGCGCCAGCAGCTTGGAAGTGGGCCTTGTCTATGGCTACACCTTC. Its translation is CASSLEVGLVYGYTF.

The V and J genes are TRBV18 and TRBJ2-7, with a weak D call TRBD1 (6 bases). This CDR3 spans 14 amino acids. Germline lookup yields CDR1 KGHSH and CDR2 LQKENI. Trimming removed 3 bases from V and 5 bases from J, with 14 bases in between. The CDR3 here is CASSPDSPVDEQYF. The CDR3 DNA sequence: TGTGCCAGCTCACCGGACAGCCCGGTAGACGAGCAGTACTTC.

The chain links TRBV11-2 to TRBJ1-2, with TRBD1 matching over 7 bases. The trim removed 5 bases at V and 4 bases at J, leaving 7 bases unmatched. CDR3 length: 14 amino acids. The V gene's germline CDR1 is SGHAT and CDR2 FQNNGV. CDR3: CASSTQGQGYGYTF. CDR3 DNA sequence: TGTGCCAGCAGCACACAGGGGCAGGGCTATGGCTACACCTTC.

The chain carries TRBV28 and TRBJ1-2; D not resolved. Germline CDR1 MDHEN, CDR2 SYDVKM. The CDR3 consists of 13 residues. Trimming left V 6 bases short and J 7 bases short, with 15 bases between. CDR3 loop: CASREGRVGGYTF. Here the CDR3 DNA reads TGTGCCAGCAGAGAAGGGAGGGTGGGTGGCTACACCTTC.

The chain uses TRBV4-1 and TRBJ2-1; perhaps TRBD2 as D (5 bases). CDR1 and CDR2 (germline): MGHRA, YSYEKL. The CDR3 has 15 residues. Trimming stripped 0 bases from V and 10 bases from J, with 16 bases between. The CDR3 DNA follows: TGCGCCAGCAGCCAAGAACCGGGATCGGAAGGAGAGCAGTTCTTC. It translates to CASSQEPGSEGEQFF.

The genes are TRBV27 and TRBJ1-1; perhaps TRBD1 as D (6 bases). V dropped 6 bases and J dropped 1 base, with 12 bases sitting between them. The CDR3 loop spans 14 amino acids. Germline lookup yields CDR1 MNHEY and CDR2 SMNVEV (reference sequence). CDR3 amino acids: CASRLGGGNTEAFF. DNA of the CDR3: TGTGCCAGCAGATTAGGGGGAGGGAACACTGAAGCTTTCTTT.

The chain is built from TRBV2 and TRBJ1-2; a possible D gene is TRBD1 (5 bases). This CDR3 has 18 amino acids. V dropped 1 base and J dropped 0 bases, with 18 bases sitting between them. The V gene's germline CDR1 is SNHLY and CDR2 FYNNEI. The CDR3 here is CASSEVGAIGGANYGYTF. The CDR3 DNA follows: TGTGCCAGCAGTGAAGTAGGGGCAATCGGGGGGGCTAACTATGGCTACACCTTC. Supplemented by reference TRBV2 and TRBJ1-2, the full variable domain reads EPEVTQTPSHQVTQMGQEVILRCVPISNHLYFYWYRQILGQKVEFLVSFYNNEISEKSEIFDDQFSVERPDGSNFTLKIRSTKLEDSAMYFCASSEVGAIGGANYGYTFGSGTRLTVV.

This clone was recorded only once. V and J are TRBV19 and TRBJ1-1; no clear D. The V and J ends lost 5 bases and 1 base respectively, with 14 bases between them. The CDR3 is made up of 15 amino acids. Germline V gives CDR1 LNHDA, CDR2 SQIVND (reference sequence). CDR3 region: CASSSTGSWNTEAFF. CDR3 nucleotide sequence: TGTGCCAGTAGTTCGACGGGGAGCTGGAACACTGAAGCTTTCTTT.

The V call is TRBV19, the J call TRBJ1-2; no reliable D call. The ends were cut back, 1 base at V and 6 bases at J, with 15 bases in the middle. The CDR3 runs to 15 residues. CDR1 is LNHDA, CDR2 SQIVND, per germline (reference sequence). The CDR3 DNA reads as TGTGCCAGTAGTATAGGGGCTCTCGGCCCCAATGGCTACACCTTC. The encoded protein is CASSIGALGPNGYTF.

The V gene is TRBV4-1, the J gene TRBJ2-3; 11 bases line up with TRBD2. The V gene's germline CDR1 is MGHRA and CDR2 YSYEKL. Trimming removed 3 bases from V and 5 bases from J; junction bases left unmatched: 13. The CDR3 has 18 amino acids. The CDR3 DNA sequence: TGCGCCAGCAGCCATCGCTTGATGACTAGCGGGGACCAAGATACGCAGTATTTT. Protein sequence: CASSHRLMTSGDQDTQYF.

This chain's CDR3 is CASSQETGEQFF. The CDR3 nucleotides are TGTGCCAGCAGCCAAGAGACAGGCGAGCAGTTCTTC. The chain carries TRBV14 and TRBJ2-1, with D possibly being TRBD1 (6 bases). Germline-derived CDR1 and CDR2 are SGHDN and FVKESK. The CDR3 runs to 12 residues. V was shortened by 0 bases and J by 10 bases, with 7 bases between the two germline ends.

The CDR3 reads CATSDTTGDRYDTQYF. In nucleotides, the CDR3 is TGTGCCACCAGTGATACCACAGGGGACCGCTATGATACGCAGTATTTT. The gene calls are TRBV24-1 and TRBJ2-3; 7 bases fit TRBD1. Germline-derived CDR1 and CDR2 are KGHDR and SFDVKD. Losses at the gene ends were 3 bases for V and 6 bases for J; bases not matched to a gene: 11. The CDR3 runs 16 residues.

The rearrangement uses TRBV6-5 and TRBJ2-7; D is perhaps TRBD2 (6 bases). The CDR3 sequence is 15 residues long. V shed 2 bases and J shed 1 base, with 12 bases lying between them. Germline V CDR1 and CDR2: MNHEY, SVGAGI. The CDR3 region has the DNA TGTGCCAGCAGTTACGTTCCGGGACTGTCCTACGAGCAGTACTTC. It yields the protein CASSYVPGLSYEQYF.

The chain has TRBV5-6 and TRBJ2-3, with TRBD2 as a possible D gene (5 bases). The CDR3 loop spans 12 amino acids. The germline CDR1 and CDR2 sequences are SGHDT and YYEEEE. V dropped 0 bases and J dropped 10 bases, with 9 bases sitting between them. DNA of the CDR3: TGTGCCAGCAGCTTGGTTAGCGAGGCGCAGTATTTT. Amino acid sequence: CASSLVSEAQYF.

This clone came up a few times. The J gene is TRBJ2-3, the V gene TRBV29-1; possibly TRBD2 for D (6 bases). The CDR3 has 15 residues. V lost 4 bases, J lost 1 base, and 15 bases lay in between. Looked up from germline, CDR1 is SQVTM and CDR2 is ANQGSEA. CDR3 protein: CSVARGTGGTDTQYF. CDR3 DNA sequence: TGCAGCGTTGCCCGCGGGACGGGAGGCACAGATACGCAGTATTTT.

This clone was observed once. The chain links TRBV4-1 to TRBJ2-3; 8 bases are a match to TRBD1. The length of the CDR3 is 18 residues. V was pared by 0 bases and J by 2 bases, with 10 bases of the junction left unmatched. CDR1 MGHRA and CDR2 YSYEKL come from the germline V gene. The CDR3: CASSQDRIGTGNTDTQYF. CDR3 DNA: TGCGCCAGCAGCCAAGACAGAATCGGGACAGGTAACACAGATACGCAGTATTTT.

This rearrangement joins TRBV24-1 to TRBJ1-4; D might be TRBD1 (6 bases). The CDR3 contains 13 residues. Trimming stripped 3 bases from V and 9 bases from J, with 10 bases between. The germline V gene encodes CDR1 KGHDR and CDR2 SFDVKD. CDR3 in amino acids: CATSDGGQQKLFF. The CDR3 DNA follows: TGTGCCACCAGTGATGGAGGACAGCAAAAACTGTTTTTT.